The clone carrying this TCR beta chain was observed a few times. The antigen remains unidentified. A universal primer site was created by template switching, with the cDNA bearing unique molecular identifiers. TCRdb re-analysed the 5' RACE reads in MiXCR, keeping a single row per CDR3 protein. The sample has about 530,000 distinct CDR3 sequences, 20% to 25% seen once; the top ten hold 0.48%. The sample originates from a study of identical twins. Study outcomes and limitations: Cord blood beta clonotypes present at high abundance carried fewer insertions; no such pattern appeared in memory repertoires. Sequences that were beta out-of-frame showed weaker excess twin sharing.

This sample also appeared in a second study, on yellow fever vaccine responses in identical twins.

The clonotype comes from a woman under 30 in good health. The material sequenced was CD4+ T cells sorted from blood.

This CDR3 reads CATRYQETQYF. Here the CDR3 DNA reads TGTGCCACCCGGTACCAAGAGACCCAGTACTTC. The chain is built from TRBV24-1 and TRBJ2-5, with D unclear. Germline V lookup: CDR1 KGHDR, CDR2 SFDVKD. CDR3 length: 11 amino acids. Deletions cut 9 bases from V and 0 bases from J, with 4 bases between.